The 21 T cell receptor beta chains below were found in one sample sequenced in a study of blood T cell repertoires in COVID-19. Profiling relied on immunoSEQ multiplex PCR, and the TCRdb table lists in-frame clones only, not all of them. The repertoire holds fewer than 350,000 clones, 70% to 90% seen once, with roughly 4.3% in the top ten. The sample comprised PBMCs or T cells enriched from blood (not recorded which). The source of these receptors is a woman aged 25 to 39 with acute COVID-19.

CDR3 loop: CASSPRRGQGANEKLFF. The CDR3 DNA sequence: TGTGCCAGCTCACCAAGACGGGGACAGGGAGCGAATGAAAAACTGTTTTTT. The chain uses TRBV18 and TRBJ1-4; 9 bases are a match to TRBD1. The V and J ends lost 2 bases and 5 bases, in that order; junction bases with no gene match: 9. The CDR3 extends over 17 amino acids. Germline V gives CDR1 KGHSH, CDR2 LQKENI. Supplemented by reference TRBV18 and TRBJ1-4, the full variable domain reads NAGVMQNPRHLVRRRGQEARLRCSPMKGHSHVYWYRQLPEEGLKFMVYLQKENIIDESGMPKERFSAEFPKEGPSILRIQQVVRGDSAAYFCASSPRRGQGANEKLFFGSGTQLSVL.

The chain employs TRBV5-1 and TRBJ1-2; D might be TRBD1 (6 bases). In germline, CDR1 is SGHRS, CDR2 YFSETQ. This CDR3 comprises 15 residues. Trimming cost V 6 bases and J 4 bases, with 19 bases left between them. CDR3 DNA sequence: TGCGCCAGCAACGAAGCTCCCGGGGACACCTATGGCTACACCTTC. Its protein product is CASNEAPGDTYGYTF.

The V call is TRBV7-8, the J call TRBJ1-1; D not resolved. V was pared by 1 base and J by 4 bases, with 10 bases between. The CDR3 runs 14 residues. The V gene's germline CDR1 is SGHVS and CDR2 FQNEAQ. CDR3 sequence (DNA): TGTGCCAGCAGCTTAGTACAGCTCTCCACTGAAGCTTTCTTT. Translation gives CASSLVQLSTEAFF. Based on the CDR3 plus reference TRBV7-8 and TRBJ1-1, the full variable domain is GAGVSQSPRYKVAKRGQDVALRCDPISGHVSLFWYQQALGQGPEFLTYFQNEAQLDKSGLPSDRFFAERPEGSVSTLKIQRTQQEDSAVYLCASSLVQLSTEAFFGQGTRLTVV.

The chain joins TRBV19 to TRBJ2-7; perhaps TRBD2 as D (6 bases). V dropped 5 bases and J dropped 2 bases, with 19 bases sitting between them. The CDR3 extends over 16 amino acids. The V gene's germline CDR1 is LNHDA and CDR2 SQIVND (reference sequence). In DNA, the CDR3 is TGTGCCAGTAGTGCTCAGGGCGGTTCGGGGGCCTACGAGCAGTACTTC. It encodes CASSAQGGSGAYEQYF.

V gene TRBV7-9 combines with J gene TRBJ2-1, with TRBD1 matching 9 bases. This CDR3 comprises 18 residues. V dropped 2 bases and J dropped 10; count of bases not matched to a gene: 18. Germline V gives CDR1 SEHNR, CDR2 FQNEAQ (reference sequence). Here the CDR3 reads CASSLPTRQGGLSREQFF. The CDR3, as DNA: TGTGCCAGCAGCTTACCCACCAGACAGGGGGGACTAAGCCGGGAGCAGTTCTTC.

V and J are TRBV4-3 and TRBJ2-1; D remains unclear. This CDR3 spans 15 amino acids. The V gene lost 0 bases and the J gene lost 7 bases, with 13 bases spanning the gap. Germline V gene data show CDR1 as LGHNA and CDR2 as YSLEER. The CDR3 is CASSQDVLLPNEQFF. Written as DNA, the CDR3 is TGCGCCAGCAGCCAAGACGTCCTACTCCCTAATGAGCAGTTCTTC.

The chain carries TRBV27 and TRBJ2-5, with 10 bases lining up with TRBD2. The CDR3 runs 17 residues. With 6 bases clipped from V and 4 bases from J, the junction kept 14 bases outside the gene matches. Germline V gene sequence: CDR1 MNHEY, CDR2 SMNVEV (reference sequence). The CDR3 coding sequence is TGTGCCAGCAGCCTCCTGAGCGGGAGGGCCTTGGTAGAGACCCAGTACTTC. Translating it yields CASSLLSGRALVETQYF.

The chain employs TRBV15 and TRBJ1-3; 7 nucleotides match TRBD1. V was pared by 2 bases and J by 2 bases, with 0 bases of the junction left unmatched. Germline CDR1 is LNHNV and CDR2 is YYDKDF (reference sequence). The CDR3 extends over 14 amino acids. The CDR3 DNA follows: TGTGCCACCAGCAGACAGGGGGCTGGAAACACCATATATTTT. It is translated as CATSRQGAGNTIYF.

V usage is TRBV6-5 and J usage is TRBJ1-4, with no clear D. The CDR3 runs 14 residues. Between the trimmed V and J ends, which lost 7 bases and 4 bases, there was a span of 13 bases. In germline, CDR1 is MNHEY, CDR2 SVGAGI. The CDR3 DNA reads as TGTGCCAGCACGGAGGCGGGCTATAATGAAAAACTGTTTTTT. Protein product: CASTEAGYNEKLFF.

This clone was recorded a few times. The chain combines TRBV29-1 with TRBJ1-1; no definite D call. Trimming left V 5 bases short and J 0 bases short, with 10 bases between. The CDR3 runs to 13 residues. Germline CDR1 and CDR2: SQVTM and ANQGSEA. The CDR3 is CSVTGRMNTEAFF. CDR3 bases: TGCAGCGTTACGGGTAGGATGAACACTGAAGCTTTCTTT.

V and J are TRBV15 and TRBJ2-7; D perhaps matches TRBD1 (6 bases). CDR3 length: 17 residues. Germline lookup yields CDR1 LNHNV and CDR2 YYDKDF (reference sequence). V lost 5 bases to trimming and J lost 3 bases, with 23 bases between them. CDR3 nucleotide sequence: TGTGCCACCAGCGATGGCCAGGGGCCACATCTTCTCTACGAGCAGTACTTC. Its protein is CATSDGQGPHLLYEQYF. The full variable domain, in which reference TRBV15 and TRBJ2-7 provide the parts outside the CDR3, is DAMVIQNPRYQVTQFGKPVTLSCSQTLNHNVMYWYQQKSSQAPKLLFHYYDKDFNNEADTPDNFQSRRPNTSFCFLDIRSPGLGDTAMYLCATSDGQGPHLLYEQYFGPGTRLTVT.

The chain is built from TRBV28 and TRBJ2-7, with TRBD2 identical over 9 bases. The CDR3 totals 17 residues. With 3 bases clipped from V and 1 base from J, the junction kept 10 bases outside the gene matches. Per germline, CDR1 MDHEN and CDR2 SYDVKM. CDR3 sequence: CASSFRVGGRGSYEQYF. CDR3 in DNA: TGTGCCAGCAGTTTTCGGGTTGGCGGGAGGGGTTCCTACGAGCAGTACTTC.

The chain carries TRBV14 and TRBJ2-3; 9 bases match TRBD1. The ends lost 2 bases at V and 2 bases at J; junction bases unmatched: 8. Germline values: CDR1 SGHDN, CDR2 FVKESK. This CDR3 is 17 amino acids long. The CDR3, as DNA: TGTGCCAGCAGCCAAACTTGGACAGGGGCCAACACAGATACGCAGTATTTT. Translating gives CASSQTWTGANTDTQYF.

This clone has just one count. The rearrangement uses TRBV7-2 and TRBJ2-1; 12 bases match TRBD2. The V and J ends lost 4 bases and 0 bases, in that order; junction bases with no gene match: 4. CDR1 and CDR2 (germline): SGHTA, FQGNSA. CDR3 length: 17 amino acids. CDR3 sequence: CASSSRGLAGSYNEQFF. CDR3 coding DNA: TGTGCCAGCAGCTCACGGGGACTAGCGGGCTCCTACAATGAGCAGTTCTTC.

This chain links TRBV19 with TRBJ1-5, with 12 bases fitting TRBD1. The CDR3 extends over 18 amino acids. Trimming cost V 5 bases and J 4 bases; bases outside gene matches: 12. The germline V gene encodes CDR1 LNHDA and CDR2 SQIVND (reference sequence). CDR3 nucleotides: TGTGCCAGTAGTTCAGGGGGGACAGGGGGCGTTGGGAATCAGCCCCAGCATTTT. Its translation: CASSSGGTGGVGNQPQHF.

The CDR3 coding sequence is TGTGCCACCAGTGATTCATGGACTAGCGGCTTCACCTACAATGAGCAGTTCTTC. Its protein is CATSDSWTSGFTYNEQFF. This chain connects TRBV24-1 to TRBJ2-1, with 10 bases fitting TRBD2. The ends lost 2 bases at V and 2 bases at J; junction bases unmatched: 8. Germline loops: CDR1 KGHDR, CDR2 SFDVKD. CDR3 length: 18 residues.

The chain joins TRBV27 to TRBJ2-3; TRBD2 aligns across 7 bases. CDR3 length equals 14 residues. Germline-derived CDR1 and CDR2 are MNHEY and SMNVEV (reference sequence). Trimming removed 3 bases from V and 1 base from J; junction bases left unmatched: 1. The CDR3, as DNA: TGTGCCAGCAGTTTGCTAGCGGGCACAGATACGCAGTATTTT. Protein: CASSLLAGTDTQYF.

The chain employs TRBV27 and TRBJ2-1; perhaps TRBD2 as D (5 bases). From germline, CDR1 is MNHEY and CDR2 SMNVEV (reference sequence). This CDR3 comprises 12 residues. V was pared by 7 bases and J by 2 bases, with 6 bases between. The CDR3 DNA sequence: TGTGCCAGCACCGGGGCCTACAATGAGCAGTTCTTC. Its translation: CASTGAYNEQFF.

The V gene is TRBV5-4, the J gene TRBJ2-1; no clear D. This CDR3 spans 14 amino acids. Germline V gene lookup returns CDR1 SGHNT and CDR2 YYREEE (reference sequence). V lost 0 bases and J 3 bases, leaving 7 bases between the germline ends. This CDR3 reads CASSLAPGYNEQFF. Written as DNA, the CDR3 is TGTGCCAGCAGCTTGGCGCCCGGCTACAATGAGCAGTTCTTC.

This rearrangement joins TRBV7-9 to TRBJ2-1, with a tentative D call TRBD1 (5 bases). V was trimmed by 4 bases and J by 0 bases, leaving 13 bases between them. CDR1 is SEHNR and CDR2 is FQNEAQ in the germline V gene (reference sequence). The CDR3 covers 16 residues. In DNA form, the CDR3 reads TGTGCCAGCAGCTCAGCCCCCAGGGTCTCCTACAATGAGCAGTTCTTC. Translation: CASSSAPRVSYNEQFF.

This clone has only a few counts. The CDR3 is CASSLAHDNQPQHF. DNA of the CDR3: TGTGCCAGCAGCTTAGCACATGATAATCAGCCCCAGCATTTT. The V gene is TRBV2, the J gene TRBJ1-5; D remains ambiguous. This CDR3 contains 14 residues. V shed 6 bases and J shed 4 bases, with 13 bases lying between them. Germline loops: CDR1 SNHLY, CDR2 FYNNEI.